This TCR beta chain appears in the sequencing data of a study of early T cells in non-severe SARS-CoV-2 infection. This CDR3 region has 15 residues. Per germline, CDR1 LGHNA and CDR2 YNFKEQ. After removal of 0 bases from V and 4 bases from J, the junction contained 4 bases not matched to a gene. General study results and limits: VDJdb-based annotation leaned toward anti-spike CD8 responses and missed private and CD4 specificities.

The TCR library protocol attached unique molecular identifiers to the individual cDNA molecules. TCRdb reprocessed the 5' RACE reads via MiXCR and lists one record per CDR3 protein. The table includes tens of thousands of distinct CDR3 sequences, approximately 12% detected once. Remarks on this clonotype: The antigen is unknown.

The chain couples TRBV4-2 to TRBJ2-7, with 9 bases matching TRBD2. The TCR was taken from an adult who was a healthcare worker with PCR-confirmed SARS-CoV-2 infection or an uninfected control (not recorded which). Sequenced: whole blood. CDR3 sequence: CASSQDGTSRYEQYF. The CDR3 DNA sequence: TGTGCCAGCAGCCAAGACGGGACTAGCCGATACGAGCAGTACTTC.